This note documents a single T cell receptor (beta chain) sequence. Its antigen is as yet unknown. Only in-frame clones appear in the TCRdb table, and some are missing; sequencing was by immunoSEQ multiplex PCR. The sample carries 53,000 or so clones, roughly 73% recorded once. This sample was taken from a study of a mutant IDH1 vaccine in newly diagnosed glioma. Whole-study context: Vaccine dosing followed radiotherapy by 4-6 weeks, or accompanied temozolomide cycles.

From germline, CDR1 is MGHDK and CDR2 SYGVNS. The CDR3 consists of 11 residues. Trimming removed 4 bases from V and 4 bases from J, with 4 bases in between. Findings of the study overall: Vaccine-induced immune responses were detected in over 90% of patients. Apparently unrelated to pseudoprogression were changes in the top peripheral T cell clonotypes.

Time point defined: week 5, during vaccination. It was 300 ug of mutant IDH1 20-mer peptide that made up each vaccine dose, given with topical imiquimod. The source of this sequence is a man aged 50 to 60 with glioma. The specimen was PBMCs, collected from a glioma patient whose treatment included an IDH1 peptide vaccine. The chain couples TRBV25-1 to TRBJ1-2; no firm D call. DNA of the CDR3: TGTGCCAGCAGTGGTGGCTATGGCTACACCTTC. Its protein is CASSGGYGYTF.